This record covers a single TCR beta chain. The source of the sample is a study of T cell clonotyping in hematopoietic cell transplantation. TCRdb's table, derived via immunoSEQ multiplex PCR, lists solely in-frame clones and lacks some. The sample shows tens of thousands of clones, over 75% of them seen only once. Indicated time point: recipient sample about 28 days before transplant, after cytoreduction. The CDR3 extends over 16 amino acids. V lost 1 base to trimming and J lost 3 bases, with 14 bases between them. Germline CDR1 and CDR2: MGHRA and YSYEKL. The chain joins TRBV4-1 to TRBJ2-3; D perhaps matches TRBD2 (6 bases). The TCR was taken from a man aged 60 to 69 with biphenotypic leukemia. Some clones in this sample may be carry-over from other donors' samples. Sequencing was performed on peripheral blood mononuclear cells, taken before stem cell transplant. The CDR3 DNA sequence: TGCGCCAGCAGCCAAGTCTGGAGGGCCGATACAGATACGCAGTATTTT. Its protein product is CASSQVWRADTDTQYF.